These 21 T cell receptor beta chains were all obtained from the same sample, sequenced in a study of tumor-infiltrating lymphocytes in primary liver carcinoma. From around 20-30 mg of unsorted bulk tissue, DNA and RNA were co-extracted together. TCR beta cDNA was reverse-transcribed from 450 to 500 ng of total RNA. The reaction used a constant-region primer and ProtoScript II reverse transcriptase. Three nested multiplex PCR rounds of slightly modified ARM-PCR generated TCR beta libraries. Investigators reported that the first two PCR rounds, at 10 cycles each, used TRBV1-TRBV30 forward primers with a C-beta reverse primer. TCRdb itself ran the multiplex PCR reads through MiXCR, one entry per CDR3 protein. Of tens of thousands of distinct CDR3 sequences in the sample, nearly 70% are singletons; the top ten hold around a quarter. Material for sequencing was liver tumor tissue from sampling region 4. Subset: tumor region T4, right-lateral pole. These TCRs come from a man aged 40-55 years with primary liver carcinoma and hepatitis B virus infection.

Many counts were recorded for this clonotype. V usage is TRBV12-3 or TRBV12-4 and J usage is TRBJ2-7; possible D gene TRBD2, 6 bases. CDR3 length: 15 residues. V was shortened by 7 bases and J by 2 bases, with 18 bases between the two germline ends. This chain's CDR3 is CASTLDLGGTYEQYF. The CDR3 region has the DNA TGTGCCAGCACCTTAGACCTTGGGGGGACCTACGAGCAGTACTTC.

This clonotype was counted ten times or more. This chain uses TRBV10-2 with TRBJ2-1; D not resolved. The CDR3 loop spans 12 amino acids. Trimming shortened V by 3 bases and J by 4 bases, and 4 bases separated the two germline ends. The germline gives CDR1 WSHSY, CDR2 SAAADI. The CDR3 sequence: CASSEQYNEQFF. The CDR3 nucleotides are TGCGCCAGCAGTGAACAGTACAATGAGCAGTTCTTC.

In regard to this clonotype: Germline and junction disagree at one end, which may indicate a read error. The CDR3 DNA sequence: TGTGCCTGGAGGGGGGGCTCATGCACTGAAGCTCTCTTT. Protein: CAWRGGSCTEALF. The chain uses TRBV30 and TRBJ1-1, with D tentatively TRBD1 (6 bases). Germline V gene lookup returns CDR1 GTSNPN and CDR2 SVGIG (reference sequence). The CDR3 is 13 amino acids.

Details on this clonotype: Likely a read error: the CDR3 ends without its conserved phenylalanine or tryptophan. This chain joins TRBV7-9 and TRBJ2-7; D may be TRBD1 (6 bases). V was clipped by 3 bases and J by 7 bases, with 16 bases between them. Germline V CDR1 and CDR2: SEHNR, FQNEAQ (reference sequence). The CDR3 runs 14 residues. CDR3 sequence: CASSFRGALYEQYL. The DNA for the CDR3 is TGTGCCAGCAGCTTCAGGGGAGCACTCTATGAGCAGTACTTA.

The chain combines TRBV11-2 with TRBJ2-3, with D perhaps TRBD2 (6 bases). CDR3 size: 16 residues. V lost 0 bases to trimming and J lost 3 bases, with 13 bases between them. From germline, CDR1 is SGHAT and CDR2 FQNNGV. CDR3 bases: TGTGCCAGCAGCTTAGATGGACTACAGTGGACAGATACGCAGTATTTT. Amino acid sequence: CASSLDGLQWTDTQYF.

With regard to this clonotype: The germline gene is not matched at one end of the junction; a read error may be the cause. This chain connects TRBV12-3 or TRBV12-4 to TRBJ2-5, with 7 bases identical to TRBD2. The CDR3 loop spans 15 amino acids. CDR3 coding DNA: TGTGCCAGCAGTAGTGGGGGGGATTGGGAAGAGACCCAGCACTTC. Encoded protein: CASSSGGDWEETQHF.

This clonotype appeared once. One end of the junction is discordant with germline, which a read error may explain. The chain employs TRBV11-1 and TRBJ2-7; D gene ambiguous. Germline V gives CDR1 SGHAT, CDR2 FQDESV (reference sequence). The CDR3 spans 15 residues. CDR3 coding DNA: TGTGTCAGCAGCATAGAATCAAGTGTCTCCTACGGGCAGTACTTC. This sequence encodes CVSSIESSVSYGQYF.

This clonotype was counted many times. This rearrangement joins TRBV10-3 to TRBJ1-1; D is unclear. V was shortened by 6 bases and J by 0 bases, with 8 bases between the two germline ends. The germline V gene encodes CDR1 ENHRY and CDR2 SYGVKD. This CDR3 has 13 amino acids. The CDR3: CAISLELNTEAFF. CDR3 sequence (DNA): TGTGCCATCAGCCTTGAGTTGAACACTGAAGCTTTCTTT.

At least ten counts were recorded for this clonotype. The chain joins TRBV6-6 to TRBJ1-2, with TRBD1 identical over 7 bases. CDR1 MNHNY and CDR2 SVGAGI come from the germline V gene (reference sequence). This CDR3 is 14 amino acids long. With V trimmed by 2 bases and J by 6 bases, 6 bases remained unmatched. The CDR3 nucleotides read TGTGCCAGCAGTTACGAATTACAGGGGAATGGCTACACCTTC. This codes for CASSYELQGNGYTF.

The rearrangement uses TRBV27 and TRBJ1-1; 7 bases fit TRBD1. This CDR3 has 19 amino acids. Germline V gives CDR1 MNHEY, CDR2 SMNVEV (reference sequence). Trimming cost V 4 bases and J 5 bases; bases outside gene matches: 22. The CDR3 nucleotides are TGTGCCAGCAGTTCCCCCTCCCGCGCGAGGCCGACAGGGTGGACTGAAGCTTTCTTT. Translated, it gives CASSSPSRARPTGWTEAFF.

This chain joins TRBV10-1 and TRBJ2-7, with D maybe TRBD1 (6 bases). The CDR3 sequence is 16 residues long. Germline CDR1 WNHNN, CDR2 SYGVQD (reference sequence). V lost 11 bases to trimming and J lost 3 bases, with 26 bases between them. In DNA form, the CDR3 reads TGCGCCCCGCATGAAGTCAGGGGCGGACGGAACTACGAGCAGTACTTC. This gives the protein CAPHEVRGGRNYEQYF.

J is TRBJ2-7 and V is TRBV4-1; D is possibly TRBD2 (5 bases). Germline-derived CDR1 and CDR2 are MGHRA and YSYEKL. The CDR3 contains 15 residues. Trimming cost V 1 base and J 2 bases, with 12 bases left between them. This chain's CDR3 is CASSQAAEDPYEQYF. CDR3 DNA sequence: TGCGCCAGCAGCCAAGCAGCGGAGGACCCCTACGAGCAGTACTTC.

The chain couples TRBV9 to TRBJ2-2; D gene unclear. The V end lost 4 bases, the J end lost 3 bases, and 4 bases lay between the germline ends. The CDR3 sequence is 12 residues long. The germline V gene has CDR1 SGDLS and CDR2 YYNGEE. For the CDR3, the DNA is TGTGCCAGCAGCCTATACACCGGGGAGCTGTTTTTT. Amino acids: CASSLYTGELFF.

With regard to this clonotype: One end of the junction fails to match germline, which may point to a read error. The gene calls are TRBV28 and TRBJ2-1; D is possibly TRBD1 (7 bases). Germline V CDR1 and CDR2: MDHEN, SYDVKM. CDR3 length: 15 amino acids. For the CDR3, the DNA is TGTGCCAGCACCCCTATGACAGGGACTTACAATGAGCAATTCTTC. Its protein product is CASTPMTGTYNEQFF. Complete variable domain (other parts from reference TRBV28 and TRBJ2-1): DVKVTQSSRYLVKRTGEKVFLECVQDMDHENMFWYRQDPGLGLRLIYFSYDVKMKEKGDIPEGYSVSREKKERFSLILESASTNQTSMYLCASTPMTGTYNEQFFGPGTRLTVL.

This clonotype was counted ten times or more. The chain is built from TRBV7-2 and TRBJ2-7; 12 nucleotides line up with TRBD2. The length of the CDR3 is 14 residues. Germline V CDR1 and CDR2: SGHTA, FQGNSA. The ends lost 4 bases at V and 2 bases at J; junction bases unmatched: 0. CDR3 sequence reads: CASSWTSGTYEQYF. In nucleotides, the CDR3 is TGTGCCAGCAGCTGGACTAGCGGGACCTACGAGCAGTACTTC.

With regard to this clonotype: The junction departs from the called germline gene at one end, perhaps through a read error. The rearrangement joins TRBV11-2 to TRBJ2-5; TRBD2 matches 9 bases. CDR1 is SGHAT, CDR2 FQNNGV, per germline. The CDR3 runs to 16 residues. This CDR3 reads CASSSRMAGGSETQYF. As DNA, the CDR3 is TGTGCCAGTAGCTCCCGAATGGCGGGAGGGTCGGAGACCCAGTACTTC.

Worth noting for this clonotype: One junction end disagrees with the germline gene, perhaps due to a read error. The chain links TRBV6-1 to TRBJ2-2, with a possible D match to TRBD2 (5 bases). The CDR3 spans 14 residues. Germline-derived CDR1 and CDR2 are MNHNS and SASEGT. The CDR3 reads CASKRYHNTGELFW. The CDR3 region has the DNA TGTGCCAGCAAGCGCTACCATAACACCGGGGAGCTGTTTTGG.

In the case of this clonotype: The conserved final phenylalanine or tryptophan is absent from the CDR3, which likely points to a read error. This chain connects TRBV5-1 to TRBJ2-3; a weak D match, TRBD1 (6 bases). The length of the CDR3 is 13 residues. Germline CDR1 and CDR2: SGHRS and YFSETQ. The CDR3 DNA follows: TGCGTCAGTCAACAGGGACCTGGAGATACGCAGTATTTA. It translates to CVSQQGPGDTQYL.

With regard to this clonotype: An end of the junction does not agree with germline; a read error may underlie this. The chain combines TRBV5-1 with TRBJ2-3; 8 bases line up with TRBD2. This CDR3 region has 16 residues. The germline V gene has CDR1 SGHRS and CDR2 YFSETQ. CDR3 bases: TGTGCCAGCAGCTTGGGTTTAGCGGGGTCCACGGATATGCAGTATTTT. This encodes CASSLGLAGSTDMQYF. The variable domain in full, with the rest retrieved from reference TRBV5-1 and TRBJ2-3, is KAGVTQTPRYLIKTRGQQVTLSCSPISGHRSVSWYQQTPGQGLQFLFEYFSETQRNKGNFPGRFSGRQFSNSRSEMNVSTLELGDSALYLCASSLGLAGSTDMQYFGPGTRLTVL.

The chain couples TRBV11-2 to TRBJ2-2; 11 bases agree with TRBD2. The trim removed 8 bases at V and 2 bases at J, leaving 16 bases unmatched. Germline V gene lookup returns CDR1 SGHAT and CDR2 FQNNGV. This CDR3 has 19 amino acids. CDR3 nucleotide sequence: TGTGCCAGCGGCCCGGGAGGGGGACTAGCGGATTTTAACACCGGGGAGCTGTTTTTT. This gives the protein CASGPGGGLADFNTGELFF.

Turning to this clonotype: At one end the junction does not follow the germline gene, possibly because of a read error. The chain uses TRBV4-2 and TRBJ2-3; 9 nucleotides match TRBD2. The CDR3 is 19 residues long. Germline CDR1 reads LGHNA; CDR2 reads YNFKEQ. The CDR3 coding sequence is TGTGCCAGCAGTCAAAATCTCGGAACTAGCGGGTTTAGCAAAGATACGCAGTATTTT. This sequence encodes CASSQNLGTSGFSKDTQYF.